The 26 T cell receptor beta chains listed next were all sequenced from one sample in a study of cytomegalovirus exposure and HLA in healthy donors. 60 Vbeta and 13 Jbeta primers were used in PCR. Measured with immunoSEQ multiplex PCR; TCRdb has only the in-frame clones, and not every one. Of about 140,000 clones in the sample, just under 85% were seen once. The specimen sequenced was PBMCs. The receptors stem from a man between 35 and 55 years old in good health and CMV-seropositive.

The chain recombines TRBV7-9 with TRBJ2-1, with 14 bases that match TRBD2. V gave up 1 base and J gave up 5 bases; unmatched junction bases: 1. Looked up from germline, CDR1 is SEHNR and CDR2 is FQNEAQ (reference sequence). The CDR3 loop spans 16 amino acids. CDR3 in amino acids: CASSLEGLAGDNEQFF. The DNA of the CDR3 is TGTGCCAGCAGCTTAGAGGGACTAGCGGGAGACAATGAGCAGTTCTTC.

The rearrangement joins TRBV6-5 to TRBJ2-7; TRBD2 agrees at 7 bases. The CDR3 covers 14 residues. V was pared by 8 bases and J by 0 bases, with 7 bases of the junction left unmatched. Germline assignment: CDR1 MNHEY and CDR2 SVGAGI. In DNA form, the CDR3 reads TGTGCCAGCGGCCGTTGGGAGGGCTCCTACGAGCAGTACTTC. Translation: CASGRWEGSYEQYF.

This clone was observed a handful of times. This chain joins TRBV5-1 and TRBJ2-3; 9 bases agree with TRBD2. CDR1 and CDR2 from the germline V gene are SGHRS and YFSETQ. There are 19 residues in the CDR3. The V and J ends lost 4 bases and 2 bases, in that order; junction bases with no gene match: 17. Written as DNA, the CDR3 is TGCGCCAGCAGCACCCCGTTGAGTGGTGCGGGAGGGATCACAGATACGCAGTATTTT. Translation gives CASSTPLSGAGGITDTQYF.

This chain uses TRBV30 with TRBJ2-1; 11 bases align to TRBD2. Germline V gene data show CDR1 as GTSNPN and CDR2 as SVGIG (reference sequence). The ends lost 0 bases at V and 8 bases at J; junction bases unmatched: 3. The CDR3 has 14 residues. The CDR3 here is CAWSVFSGGDEQFF. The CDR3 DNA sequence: TGTGCCTGGAGTGTATTTAGCGGGGGGGATGAGCAGTTCTTC.

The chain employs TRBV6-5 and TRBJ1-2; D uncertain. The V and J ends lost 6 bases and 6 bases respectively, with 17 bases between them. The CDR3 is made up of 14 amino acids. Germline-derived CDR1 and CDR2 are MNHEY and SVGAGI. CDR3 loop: CASSQFGEWDGYTF. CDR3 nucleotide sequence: TGTGCCAGCAGCCAGTTCGGGGAATGGGATGGCTACACCTTC.

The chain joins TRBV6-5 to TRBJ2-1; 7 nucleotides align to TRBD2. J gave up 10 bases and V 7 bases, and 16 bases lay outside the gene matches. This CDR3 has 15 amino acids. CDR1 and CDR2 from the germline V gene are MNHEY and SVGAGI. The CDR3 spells CASKGPSSGTIEQFF. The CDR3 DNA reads TGTGCCAGCAAGGGCCCGTCTTCCGGGACTATCGAGCAGTTCTTC.

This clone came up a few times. The CDR3 here is CASSQTSGAGTGELFF. The CDR3 nucleotides read TGTGCCAGCAGCCAAACTAGCGGGGCGGGAACCGGGGAGCTGTTTTTT. The V gene is TRBV7-2, the J gene TRBJ2-2; 10 nucleotides align to TRBD2. V dropped 5 bases and J dropped 5; count of bases not matched to a gene: 8. The CDR3 has 16 amino acids. Germline CDR1 SGHTA, CDR2 FQGNSA.

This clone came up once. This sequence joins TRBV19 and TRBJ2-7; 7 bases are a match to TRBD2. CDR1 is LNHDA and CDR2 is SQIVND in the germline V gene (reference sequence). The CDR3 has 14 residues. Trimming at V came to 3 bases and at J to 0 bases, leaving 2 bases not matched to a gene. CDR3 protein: CASSMGGSSYEQYF. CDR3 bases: TGTGCCAGTAGTATGGGAGGGAGCTCCTACGAGCAGTACTTC.

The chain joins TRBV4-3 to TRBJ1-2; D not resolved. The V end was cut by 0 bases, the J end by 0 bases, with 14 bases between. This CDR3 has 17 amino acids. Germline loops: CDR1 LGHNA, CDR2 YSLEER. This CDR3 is CASSQDSGGQANYGYTF. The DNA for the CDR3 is TGCGCCAGCAGCCAAGACAGCGGCGGTCAAGCTAACTATGGCTACACCTTC.

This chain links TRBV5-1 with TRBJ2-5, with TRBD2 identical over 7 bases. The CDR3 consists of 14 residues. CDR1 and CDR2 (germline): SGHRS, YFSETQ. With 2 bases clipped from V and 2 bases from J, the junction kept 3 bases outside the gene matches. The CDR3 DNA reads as TGCGCCAGCAGCTTTACTAGCGTACAAGAGACCCAGTACTTC. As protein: CASSFTSVQETQYF.

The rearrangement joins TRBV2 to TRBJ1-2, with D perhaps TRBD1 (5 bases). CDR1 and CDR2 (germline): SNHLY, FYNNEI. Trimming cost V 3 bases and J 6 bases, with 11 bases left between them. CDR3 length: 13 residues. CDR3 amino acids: CASSEPGPNGYTF. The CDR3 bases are TGTGCCAGCAGTGAGCCAGGGCCTAATGGCTACACCTTC.

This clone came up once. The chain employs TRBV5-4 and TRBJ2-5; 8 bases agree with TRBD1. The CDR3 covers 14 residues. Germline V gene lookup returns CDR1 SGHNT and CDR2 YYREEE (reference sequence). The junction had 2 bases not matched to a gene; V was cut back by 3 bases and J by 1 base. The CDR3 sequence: CASSSGQGQETQYF. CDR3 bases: TGTGCCAGCAGCTCCGGACAGGGCCAAGAGACCCAGTACTTC.

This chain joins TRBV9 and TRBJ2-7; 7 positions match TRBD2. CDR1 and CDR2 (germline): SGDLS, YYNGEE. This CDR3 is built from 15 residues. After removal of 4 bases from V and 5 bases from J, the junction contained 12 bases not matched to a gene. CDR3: CASSPRDYDGHEQYF. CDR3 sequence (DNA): TGTGCCAGCAGCCCGAGGGACTACGATGGCCACGAGCAGTACTTC.

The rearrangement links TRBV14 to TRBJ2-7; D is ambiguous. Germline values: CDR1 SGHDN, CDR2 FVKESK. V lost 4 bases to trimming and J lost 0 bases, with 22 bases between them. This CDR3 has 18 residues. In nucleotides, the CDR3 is TGTGCCAGCAGCCTTCGTGGTTACTCAGGAATGAGCTCCTACGAGCAGTACTTC. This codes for CASSLRGYSGMSSYEQYF.

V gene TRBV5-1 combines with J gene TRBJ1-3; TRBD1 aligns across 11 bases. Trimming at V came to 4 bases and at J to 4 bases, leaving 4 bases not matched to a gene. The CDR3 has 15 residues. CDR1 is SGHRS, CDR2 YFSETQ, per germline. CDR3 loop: CASSGGQGDGNTIYF. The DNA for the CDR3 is TGCGCCAGCAGCGGGGGACAGGGGGACGGAAACACCATATATTTT. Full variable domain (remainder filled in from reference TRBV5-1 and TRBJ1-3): KAGVTQTPRYLIKTRGQQVTLSCSPISGHRSVSWYQQTPGQGLQFLFEYFSETQRNKGNFPGRFSGRQFSNSRSEMNVSTLELGDSALYLCASSGGQGDGNTIYFGEGSWLTVV.

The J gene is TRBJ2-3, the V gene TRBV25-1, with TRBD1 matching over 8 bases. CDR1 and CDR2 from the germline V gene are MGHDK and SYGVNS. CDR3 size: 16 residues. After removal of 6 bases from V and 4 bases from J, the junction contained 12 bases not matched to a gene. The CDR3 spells CASSDPGQGAADTQYF. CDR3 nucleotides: TGTGCCAGCAGCGATCCCGGGCAGGGGGCAGCAGATACGCAGTATTTT.

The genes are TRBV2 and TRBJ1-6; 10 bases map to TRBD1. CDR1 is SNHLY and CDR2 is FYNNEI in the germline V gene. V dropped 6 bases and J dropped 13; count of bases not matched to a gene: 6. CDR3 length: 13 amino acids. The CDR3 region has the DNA TGTGCCAGCAGGTGGACAGGGGGAGGGCCCCTCCACTTT. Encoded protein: CASRWTGGGPLHF.

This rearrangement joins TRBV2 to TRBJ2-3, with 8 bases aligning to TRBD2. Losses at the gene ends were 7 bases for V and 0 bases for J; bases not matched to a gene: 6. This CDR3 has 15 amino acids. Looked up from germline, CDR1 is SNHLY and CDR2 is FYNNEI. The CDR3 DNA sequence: TGTGCCAGCACGCGAGTAGCGGGGAGCACAGATACGCAGTATTTT. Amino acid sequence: CASTRVAGSTDTQYF.

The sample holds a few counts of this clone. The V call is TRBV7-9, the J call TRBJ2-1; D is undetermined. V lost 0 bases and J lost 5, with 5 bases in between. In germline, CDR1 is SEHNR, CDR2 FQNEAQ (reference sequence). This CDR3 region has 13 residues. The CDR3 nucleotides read TGTGCCAGCAGCTTAGCGTCCAACAATGAGCAGTTCTTC. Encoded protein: CASSLASNNEQFF.

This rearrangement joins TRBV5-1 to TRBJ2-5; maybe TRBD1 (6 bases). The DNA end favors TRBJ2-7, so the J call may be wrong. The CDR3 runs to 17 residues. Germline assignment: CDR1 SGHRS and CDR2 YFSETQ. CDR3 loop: CASSPLRQGGGVREQYF. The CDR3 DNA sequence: TGCGCCAGCAGCCCCCTTCGGCAAGGGGGTGGTGTACGCGAGCAGTACTTC.

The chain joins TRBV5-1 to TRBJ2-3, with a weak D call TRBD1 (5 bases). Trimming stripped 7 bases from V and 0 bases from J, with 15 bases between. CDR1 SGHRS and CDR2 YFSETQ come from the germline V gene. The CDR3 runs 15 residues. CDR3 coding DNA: TGCGCCAGCTACGAAGCAGGGTCTAGCACAGATACGCAGTATTTT. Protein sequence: CASYEAGSSTDTQYF.

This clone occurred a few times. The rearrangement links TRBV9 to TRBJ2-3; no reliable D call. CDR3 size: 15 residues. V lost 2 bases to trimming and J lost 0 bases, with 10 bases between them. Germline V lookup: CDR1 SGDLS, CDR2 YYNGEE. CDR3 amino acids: CASSVEFFSTDTQYF. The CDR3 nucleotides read TGTGCCAGCAGCGTTGAGTTCTTCAGCACAGATACGCAGTATTTT.

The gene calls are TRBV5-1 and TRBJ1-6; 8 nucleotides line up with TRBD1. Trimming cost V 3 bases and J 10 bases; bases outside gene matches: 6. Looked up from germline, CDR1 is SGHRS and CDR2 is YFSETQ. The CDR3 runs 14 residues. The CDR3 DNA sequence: TGCGCCAGCAGCTGGGGGACAGGCGAATCACCCCTCCACTTT. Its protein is CASSWGTGESPLHF.

The DNA for the CDR3 is TGTGCCAGTAGTTGGGGACAGGGGCCGTTTTCTAGCAATCAGCCCCAGCATTTT. This sequence encodes CASSWGQGPFSSNQPQHF. The chain uses TRBV19 and TRBJ1-5; 10 nucleotides agree with TRBD1. The CDR3 totals 18 residues. In germline, CDR1 is LNHDA, CDR2 SQIVND (reference sequence). The junction had 10 bases not matched to a gene; V was cut back by 5 bases and J by 0 bases.

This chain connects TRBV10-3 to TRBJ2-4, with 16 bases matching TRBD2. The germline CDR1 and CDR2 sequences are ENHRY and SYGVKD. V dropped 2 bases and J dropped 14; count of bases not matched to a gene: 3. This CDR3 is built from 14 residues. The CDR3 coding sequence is TGTGCCATCAGTGAGACCGGGACTAGCGGGAGGGAGTACTTC. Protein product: CAISETGTSGREYF.

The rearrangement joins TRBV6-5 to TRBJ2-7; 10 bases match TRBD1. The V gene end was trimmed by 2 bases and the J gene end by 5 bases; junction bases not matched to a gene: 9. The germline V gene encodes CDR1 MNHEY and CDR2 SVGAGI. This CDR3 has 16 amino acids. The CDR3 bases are TGTGCCAGCAGTTACCGCGGGACAGGGGTTATGGACGAGCAGTACTTC. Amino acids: CASSYRGTGVMDEQYF.